These 6 T cell receptor beta chains share one sample of origin, sequenced in a study of blood T cell repertoires in COVID-19. Repertoires were generated with immunoSEQ multiplex PCR, while TCRdb's copy carries only in-frame clones and drops some. The sample holds 170,000 or so clones, roughly 88% seen once. The specimen was PBMCs or T cells enriched from blood (not recorded which). The source is a woman younger than 30 who had recovered from COVID-19.

The CDR3 DNA reads TGTGCCAGCAGCTTAGTATTGGGCGGGAGTAGTTACGAGCAGTACTTC. Translating it yields CASSLVLGGSSYEQYF. V usage is TRBV11-2 and J usage is TRBJ2-7, with 7 bases aligning to TRBD2. The CDR3 is 16 amino acids. Unmatched junction bases numbered 10, after V lost 1 base and J lost 4 bases. Germline loops: CDR1 SGHAT, CDR2 FQNNGV.

This chain uses TRBV25-1 with TRBJ1-2; D gene unclear. CDR3 length: 13 residues. The V and J ends lost 4 bases and 7 bases respectively, with 13 bases between them. Germline V lookup: CDR1 MGHDK, CDR2 SYGVNS. CDR3 sequence: CASSARARGGYTF. CDR3 coding DNA: TGTGCCAGCAGTGCTAGGGCGCGGGGTGGCTACACCTTC.

The gene calls are TRBV28 and TRBJ1-2, with TRBD1 matching 7 bases. Per the germline V gene, CDR1 is MDHEN and CDR2 is SYDVKM. V was clipped by 6 bases and J by 4 bases; unmatched bases: 11. The CDR3 runs 15 residues. The CDR3 DNA reads as TGTGCCAGCAGGTTACCTCAGGGGGTGGGCTATGGCTACACCTTC. Protein product: CASRLPQGVGYGYTF.

This clone appeared many times. The rearrangement links TRBV5-1 to TRBJ2-5; D is perhaps TRBD2 (6 bases). The CDR3 loop spans 14 amino acids. The V end was cut by 0 bases, the J end by 5 bases, with 11 bases between. Germline V CDR1 and CDR2: SGHRS, YFSETQ. CDR3 bases: TGCGCCAGCAGCTTGGATGAGGGGAGGGAGACCCAGTACTTC. Translation gives CASSLDEGRETQYF.

The CDR3 DNA sequence: TGTGCCATCAGTGATCCCCCGGGTTCCTATGGCTACACCTTC. Residues: CAISDPPGSYGYTF. The chain employs TRBV10-3 and TRBJ1-2; D is undetermined. The V end lost 3 bases, the J end lost 4 bases, and 12 bases lay between the germline ends. The CDR3 runs 14 residues. Per germline, CDR1 ENHRY and CDR2 SYGVKD.

The chain has TRBV19 and TRBJ1-1, with 8 positions matching TRBD1. This CDR3 has 15 residues. CDR1 is LNHDA, CDR2 SQIVND, per germline (reference sequence). Trimming took 3 bases from V and 5 from J; bases not matched to a gene: 8. The CDR3 DNA is TGTGCCAGTAGTATTCAGGGGGCGCCGGGAACTGAAGCTTTCTTT. Its protein is CASSIQGAPGTEAFF.